The entry below gives a single T cell receptor (beta chain) sequence along with its context. The target of this receptor is not known. This entry comes from a study of CXCR3-negative and CXCR3-positive naive CD8 T cells (dated by TCRdb to between 2018 and 2021). Context from the whole study: About 150 million TRB reads were obtained in total, roughly 1.5 +/- 0.3 million reads per library. The diversity and physicochemical repertoire analyses included approximately ten donors pooled from two independent experiments. For the TRBV-TRBJ cluster analysis, the naive subsets came from roughly 5 donors, while the memory cells came from 3 donors. Overall study outcomes, separate from this receptor: Within the same donor, TRBV-TRBJ usage looked similar between naive CXCR3-negative and CXCR3-positive cells, but memory cells had distinct patterns. Both naive subsets had comparably high repertoire diversity, while memory CD8+ T cells had much lower repertoire diversity. Because CXCR3 expression was partially decreased after cryopreservation, freshly isolated PBMCs were used for most assays. TRB CDR3s from CXCR3-positive naive cells showed higher hydrophobicity (lower Kidera factor 4), lower energy, and higher strength and volume indices than CXCR3-negative naive cells. Surface CD5, linked to self-reactivity in mice, was comparable between naive subsets; TCR interaction strength was therefore also inferred from TRB CDR3 physicochemical properties.

There are 13 amino acids in the CDR3, from cysteine to phenylalanine inclusive. No nucleotide data were recorded. Sequences DFQATT (CDR1) and SNEGSKA (CDR2) are obtained from the germline V gene (reference sequence). Sequencing relied on a NextSeq 550. The Human TCR Profiling Kit (MiLaboratory) was used to prepare UMI-labeled 5' RACE TRB cDNA libraries. The full amount of extracted RNA was used for cDNA synthesis, and the full amount of resulting cDNA was used for PCR amplification. Libraries were prepared in parallel using an identical number of PCR cycles. The original methods were these. About 50,000 +/- 10,000 unique UMI-labeled TRB cDNA molecules per library were extracted with MIGEC and MiXCR, with at least two reads per UMI required. An average of about 40,000 +/- 10,000 functional in-frame TRB CDR3 nucleotide clonotypes without stop codons was found per library. Diversity metrics, including normalized Shannon-Wiener and Chao1, were computed in VDJtools after downsampling to 5000 UMI-labeled TRB molecules per sample. For the central five CDR3 residues, VDJtools calculated physicochemical properties weighted by clonotype size, namely interaction energy, strength, volume and Kidera factor 4. The reads, reprocessed by TCRdb, yield one row per CDR3 protein sequence and no DNA. These V and J calls are TCRdb output, not the study's own analysis. This sample's table lists 46,000 or so distinct CDR3 sequences. The ten largest clones capture about 2.3% of the sample.

For each CD8+ T cell subset, flow sorting was done in triplicate, and roughly 310,000 cells per subset went directly into RLT lysis buffer. To exclude memory contaminants, naive CD8+ T cells were stringently defined as CD45RO-CCR7+CD27+CD95-. Peripheral blood mononuclear cells were isolated from buffy coats by standard density gradient centrifugation. Naive CXCR3-negative and CXCR3-positive CD8+ T cells were flow-sorted on a FACSAria III. Total RNA was extracted from sorted cells with an RNeasy Mini Kit. The sequence joins TRBV20-1 to TRBJ2-5; TCRdb calls TRBD1, which cannot be checked without DNA. Sequencing used naive CXCR3- CD8+ T cells from blood. Taken with the paper, the label for cell subset or site translates to: CD45RO-CCR7+CD27+CD95- naive CD8+ T cells lacking CXCR3 (TNR3-). The origin of this receptor is a human donor in good health. Some clones in this sample may be carry-over from other donors' samples. The CDR3 region has the sequence CSAREQGKETQYF.